Listed below are T cell receptor beta chains from one sample, sequenced in a study of monozygotic twins with cystic fibrosis. Data came from immunoSEQ multiplex PCR; TCRdb stores just in-frame clones and leaves some out. The sample consists of about 24,000 clones, approximately 90% of them appearing once. Sequences were obtained from blood. The source of these receptors is a girl aged 2 to 10 with cystic fibrosis. CDR3s include the opening cysteine and the closing phenylalanine or tryptophan. Fields, in order: D gene, J gene, CDR3 length, clone size, V gene, CDR3 protein, CDR3 DNA. A D gene is named only where the DNA matches it firmly. A row's size may be missing; if present it is once, few, many or a size class.

TRBD1	TRBJ1-2	14	.	TRBV9	CASSPTGTGEGYTF	TGTGCCAGCAGCCCTACAGGGACAGGGGAGGGCTACACCTTC
.	TRBJ1-4	13	once	TRBV27	CASSLLAGEKLFF	TGTGCCAGCAGTCTCCTTGCGGGTGAAAAACTGTTTTTT
.	TRBJ1-2	15	.	TRBV9	CASSDKGPRDYGYTF	TGTGCCAGCAGTGACAAAGGACCCCGGGACTATGGCTACACCTTC
TRBD1	TRBJ2-7	13	.	TRBV29-1	CSAGRDRAIEQYF	TGCAGCGCCGGCCGGGACAGGGCCATCGAGCAGTACTTC
TRBD2	TRBJ2-1	15	.	TRBV9	CASSEGTSGGNEQFF	TGTGCCAGCAGCGAGGGGACTAGCGGGGGCAATGAGCAGTTCTTC
.	TRBJ2-3	15	.	TRBV9	CASAISPASTDTQYF	TGTGCCAGCGCCATCTCCCCCGCAAGCACAGATACGCAGTATTTT
TRBD1	TRBJ2-2	13	.	TRBV6-1	CASRGTGGGELFF	TGTGCCAGCAGAGGGACAGGCGGCGGGGAGCTGTTTTTT
TRBD2	TRBJ2-1	16	.	TRBV4-2	CASSQLAGGRIHEQFF	TGTGCCAGCAGCCAACTAGCGGGGGGGCGTATCCATGAGCAGTTCTTC
TRBD2	TRBJ2-7	16	.	TRBV9	CASSETSGGSLSEQYF	TGTGCCAGCAGCGAGACTAGCGGGGGTAGTCTTTCCGAGCAGTACTTC
TRBD1	TRBJ1-2	15	once	TRBV13	CASSLTVRDRDGYTF	TGTGCCAGCAGCTTAACTGTGAGGGACAGGGATGGCTACACCTTC
.	TRBJ2-5	15	.	TRBV29-1	CSVYRADGSQETQYF	TGCAGCGTTTACAGGGCTGACGGATCTCAAGAGACCCAGTACTTC
TRBD1	TRBJ1-3	16	.	TRBV10-3	CAISGRDRNSGNTIYF	TGTGCCATCAGTGGAAGGGACAGAAACTCTGGAAACACCATATATTTT
.	TRBJ2-3	17	.	TRBV5-1	CASRRAGARLSTDTQYF	TGCGCCAGCAGGAGGGCGGGGGCCCGATTAAGCACAGATACGCAGTATTTT
.	TRBJ2-1	15	.	TRBV5-1	CASSLMRGYPNEQFF	TGCGCCAGCAGCTTAATGCGGGGATACCCCAATGAGCAGTTCTTC
TRBD2	TRBJ2-7	15	.	TRBV9	CASSVAGGQTYEQYF	TGTGCCAGCAGCGTAGCGGGGGGGCAAACCTACGAGCAGTACTTC
.	TRBJ2-7	14	.	TRBV5-6	CASSLGGGHYEQYF	TGTGCCAGCAGCTTGGGTGGTGGCCACTACGAGCAGTACTTC
TRBD1	TRBJ1-2	17	.	TRBV19	CASSILYFPGQGDGYTF	TGTGCCAGTAGTATCTTGTATTTCCCCGGGCAGGGGGATGGCTACACCTTC
TRBD1	TRBJ1-2	15	.	TRBV7-2	CASSLGGTGDYGYTF	TGTGCCAGCAGCTTAGGTGGGACAGGGGATTATGGCTACACCTTC
.	TRBJ1-1	14	.	TRBV18	CASSPAGLETEAFF	TGTGCCAGCTCACCAGCGGGGCTTGAAACTGAAGCTTTCTTT
TRBD1	TRBJ2-7	15	.	TRBV28	CASSQIRDREHEQYF	TGTGCCAGCAGTCAAATCCGGGACAGGGAGCACGAGCAGTACTTC
.	TRBJ2-7	15	.	TRBV4-3	CASSQDMGIFYEQYF	TGCGCCAGCAGCCAAGACATGGGCATTTTTTACGAGCAGTACTTC
.	TRBJ1-2	14	.	TRBV10-1	CASSEELLRAGYTF	TGCGCCAGCAGTGAGGAACTGCTAAGAGCCGGCTACACCTTC
.	TRBJ1-3	12	.	TRBV2	CASRTPGNTIYF	TGTGCCAGCAGGACACCTGGAAACACCATATATTTT
TRBD1	TRBJ1-2	17	once	TRBV5-1	CASSSTGGALSNYGYTF	TGCGCCAGCAGCAGCACAGGGGGCGCGTTGTCTAACTATGGCTACACCTTC
.	TRBJ1-4	21	.	TRBV30	CAWSGDPSRDRSPATNEKLFF	TGTGCCTGGAGTGGGGACCCCAGCCGAGACAGGAGCCCTGCAACTAATGAAAAACTGTTTTTT
.	TRBJ2-3	14	.	TRBV28	CASLTQGSRDTQYF	TGTGCCAGCCTCACACAGGGAAGCAGGGATACGCAGTATTTT
.	TRBJ1-1	13	.	TRBV7-9	CASEDRLNTEAFF	TGTGCCAGCGAAGACAGGTTGAACACTGAAGCTTTCTTT
.	TRBJ2-3	15	.	TRBV6-1	CASRSMGITTDTQYF	TGTGCCAGCAGGTCCATGGGGATTACAACAGATACGCAGTATTTT
.	TRBJ1-5	14	.	TRBV11-2	CASSLSAWDQPQHF	TGTGCCAGCAGCTTAAGCGCGTGGGATCAGCCCCAGCATTTT
.	TRBJ1-1	15	.	TRBV6-6	CASSYSGDMNTEAFF	TGTGCCAGCAGTTACTCGGGGGATATGAACACTGAAGCTTTCTTT
.	TRBJ2-2	14	once	TRBV2	CASSEGPRPGELFF	TGTGCCAGCAGTGAAGGGCCCCGACCCGGGGAGCTGTTTTTT
.	TRBJ1-2	14	.	TRBV5-1	CASSSGGFNYGYTF	TGCGCCAGCAGCTCCGGCGGCTTTAACTATGGCTACACCTTC
.	TRBJ1-2	12	.	TRBV5-4	CASSVGVYGYTF	TGTGCCAGCAGCGTAGGGGTCTATGGCTACACCTTC
.	TRBJ2-7	13	.	TRBV7-2	CASSPSITYEQYF	TGTGCCAGCAGTCCCTCCATAACCTACGAGCAGTACTTC
.	TRBJ1-1	14	.	TRBV6-6	CASSYSGGPGEAFF	TGTGCCAGCAGTTACTCAGGTGGGCCAGGGGAAGCTTTCTTT
TRBD2	TRBJ2-4	14	.	TRBV7-2	CASSFRRGDDIQYF	TGTGCCAGCAGCTTCCGGCGGGGGGATGACATTCAGTACTTC
.	TRBJ2-2	13	.	TRBV7-2	CASSRDATGELFF	TGTGCCAGCAGCCGGGACGCGACCGGGGAGCTGTTTTTT
.	TRBJ1-2	15	.	TRBV5-1	CASRLEQGGGNGYTF	TGCGCCAGCAGGCTAGAACAGGGTGGAGGGAATGGCTACACCTTC
.	TRBJ2-7	16	once	TRBV4-1	CASSQPSRTDSYEQYF	TGCGCCAGCAGCCAACCATCAAGGACAGACTCCTACGAGCAGTACTTC
.	TRBJ1-6	12	.	TRBV30	CAWRENNSPLHF	TGTGCCTGGAGAGAAAATAATTCACCCCTCCACTTT
.	TRBJ2-7	12	.	TRBV7-2	CASSYPSYEQYF	TGTGCCAGCAGCTATCCATCCTACGAGCAGTACTTC
.	TRBJ2-3	15	.	TRBV12-5	CASGLGQLSTDTQYF	TGTGCTAGTGGTTTGGGCCAGCTTAGCACAGATACGCAGTATTTT
.	TRBJ1-1	15	.	TRBV5-1	CASSLGVQGGTEAFF	TGCGCCAGCAGCTTGGGGGTACAGGGCGGCACTGAAGCTTTCTTT